This T cell receptor (beta chain) was recovered during a study of T-cell memory formation after mild COVID-19 (dated by TCRdb to about 2021). The study in broad terms: TCR sequence clusters from the two donors were largely donor specific. Two young, previously healthy adult volunteers, one female and one male, were included in the cohort. In a couple of donors, T-cell clones that expanded and contracted after mild COVID-19 were tracked by sequencing TCRalpha and TCRbeta repertoires over time.

From a lookup of the germline V gene (reference sequence), CDR1 and CDR2 are DFQATT and SNEGSKA. The junction carries 14 bases between V and J, which are trimmed by 3 bases and 3 bases respectively. The CDR3 runs 14 amino acids, cysteine and phenylalanine included. Left in the record is the CDR3 DNA by itself, 42 bases read in frame from the first base. PBMCs were isolated by Ficoll-Paque density gradient centrifugation. Sequencing was performed on an Illumina NovaSeq 6000. TCRalpha and TCRbeta cDNA libraries were built by 5'RACE with constant-segment primers, adding sample barcodes and unique molecular identifiers. Trizol reagent was used to extract RNA from every sample. The libraries were amplified in two PCR steps, and the second step added a second sample barcode and Illumina TruSeq adapters. Sequencing of the libraries was done on an Illumina NovaSeq, producing 2 x 150 bp paired-end reads. The authors' pipeline ran thus. With migec v1.2.7, reads were demultiplexed and then collapsed into UMI-guided consensus sequences. Using mixcr v2.1.11, UMI consensuses were aligned to TRA and TRB V and J templates and then assembled into clonotypes. A clonotype was counted as expanded or contracted only if both edgeR and NoisET called the change significant, with noise models trained on biological replicates. For edgeR calls, the cutoffs were a false discovery rate-adjusted p below 0.01 and a log2 fold-change threshold of 1. As an exploratory analysis of dynamics, PCA with hierarchical clustering was applied to max-normalized trajectories of the 1000 most abundant clonotypes. Separately sequenced CD4+ and CD8+ repertoires were used to assign a CD4 or CD8 phenotype to each responding clone. Clones were called with MiXCR by TCRdb after fastp trimmed the public reads at Q25, and only in-frame beta chains were retained. Rows are combined by CDR3 protein, so each entry shows the most common genes and DNA. TCRdb's processing, not the authors', yielded these V and J calls. The sample has 220,000 or so distinct CDR3 sequences on record, over 9.5% of them singletons. The ten largest clones capture 3% to 4.5% of the sample.

Remarks on this clonotype: Its antigen is currently not known. The sample holds no much larger clone one base away, and base qualities are not on file.

Study-level results and caveats: Some responding clones were detected in pre-infection memory, suggesting pre-existing cross-reactive memory T cells joined the SARS-CoV-2 response. SARS-CoV-2 specificity of the second-wave clones peaking on day 37 was not confirmed. The study included only a couple of mild cases, and larger cohorts that include severe cases with pre-infection samples were judged to be necessary. From day 15 to 85, contracting clones showed balanced CD4/CD8 phenotypes, whereas a second wave of clones that expanded from day 15 to 37 leaned towards CD4+. Contracting CD4+ clones turned up mainly in the CM and EM memory subsets, whereas EMRA was where CD8+ clones were enriched.

The sequence was collected from a man aged 18 to 29 who had mild COVID-19 (a few samples of this study predate the infection). The sample titles of this study are shuffled in the database, so cell type and time point are left out; the donor was told from shared clones. The specimen was PBMCs or a T cell subset sorted from them (not recorded which). Recombination joined TRBV20-1 with TRBJ1-1; a weak D assignment points to TRBD1 (5 bases agree). The CDR3 reads CSASWGNEDTEAFF. The DNA sequence is as follows: TGCAGTGCTAGCTGGGGGAACGAGGACACTGAAGCTTTCTTT.